This T cell receptor beta chain stems from a study of blood T cell repertoires in COVID-19. Study background: Donors in the United States, Italy and Spain gave samples during acute or convalescent COVID-19. The cDNA or gDNA used as material had been derived from T cells, B-cell-depleted T cells, or PBMCs.

In Seattle, patients joined the study during active infection and were tracked longitudinally. There are 14 residues in the CDR3. The germline gives CDR1 WSHSY, CDR2 SAAADI. Trimming removed 3 bases at V and 3 bases at J, with 12 bases between. Per the original data handling: Estimation of nucleated cell counts was performed using reference gene primer amplification. TCRdb's copy holds only in-frame clones and misses some; the assay was immunoSEQ multiplex PCR. V and J calls and clone size are those listed in that table; D and trimming were worked out from the DNA. The table lists under 350,000 clones, 75% to 95% of them singletons.

This receptor was taken from a young woman with COVID-19, enrolled during active disease. The chain combines TRBV10-2 with TRBJ2-7, with unresolved D. Sample: peripheral blood. The CDR3 DNA reads TGCGCCAGCAGTGATCCCGACGGGTACTACGAGCAGTACTTC. Its protein is CASSDPDGYYEQYF.